One sample yielded the 17 T cell receptor beta chains listed below, sequenced in a study of T cells after yellow fever vaccination. TCRdb fed the 5' RACE reads into MiXCR, producing one record per CDR3 protein. The sample lists 300,000 to 350,000 distinct CDR3 sequences, approximately 4% seen once, with 24% in the top ten. The sequencing used PBMCs, collected 5 days after the yellow fever booster vaccination. These receptors originate from a man between 18 and 35 years old who received the YFV17D yellow fever vaccine.

Ten or more counts support this clonotype. This chain links TRBV7-2 with TRBJ2-7, with D possibly TRBD1 on 6 matching bases. Looked up from germline, CDR1 is SGHTA and CDR2 is FQGNSA. This CDR3 comprises 14 residues. V lost 4 bases and J 5 bases, leaving 15 bases between the germline ends. CDR3 DNA: TGTGCCAGCAGCTATGACATACAGGGCCACGAGCAGTACTTC. It codes for CASSYDIQGHEQYF. Using reference TRBV7-2 and TRBJ2-7 for the parts outside the CDR3, the full variable domain is GAGVSQSPSNKVTEKGKDVELRCDPISGHTALYWYRQSLGQGLEFLIYFQGNSAPDKSGLPSDRFSAERTGGSVSTLTIQRTQQEDSAVYLCASSYDIQGHEQYFGPGTRLTVT.

This clonotype was picked up a small number of times. V usage is TRBV20-1 and J usage is TRBJ2-1; the match to TRBD1 covers 7 bases. The germline gives CDR1 DFQATT, CDR2 SNEGSKA (reference sequence). The CDR3 contains 14 residues. V lost 4 bases, J lost 3 bases, and 6 bases stayed unmatched. The CDR3 bases are TGCAGTGCTATCAAACAGGGGATCTACAATGAGCAGTTCTTC. Amino acids: CSAIKQGIYNEQFF.

The CDR3 nucleotides are TGTGCCACCAGCAGAGCCCTAGCCGTCAATGAGCAGTTCTTC. It yields the protein CATSRALAVNEQFF. The gene calls are TRBV15 and TRBJ2-1; weak D call: TRBD2 (5 bases). Germline V gene data show CDR1 as LNHNV and CDR2 as YYDKDF (reference sequence). V gave up 1 base and J gave up 6 bases, with 10 bases separating them. This CDR3 spans 14 amino acids.

Ten or more counts support this clonotype. V is TRBV20-1 and J is TRBJ1-2; no clear D gene. The length of the CDR3 is 13 residues. With 0 bases removed from V and 2 bases from J, the gap between germline ends came to 7 bases. Germline CDR1 is DFQATT and CDR2 is SNEGSKA (reference sequence). The CDR3 sequence is CSARDVENYGYTF. DNA for the CDR3: TGCAGTGCTAGAGATGTCGAGAACTATGGCTACACCTTC.

This clonotype was seen a few times. This chain uses TRBV7-6 with TRBJ2-7; tentative D call: TRBD1 (6 bases). This CDR3 comprises 15 residues. Trimming pared 2 bases from V and 1 base from J, leaving 12 bases between. Germline V gene lookup returns CDR1 SGHVS and CDR2 FNYEAQ. CDR3 bases: TGTGCCAGCAGCTTATCGCTGGACAGATCCTACGAGCAGTACTTC. Translating gives CASSLSLDRSYEQYF. Full variable domain (rest looked up from reference TRBV7-6 and TRBJ2-7): GAGVSQSPRYKVTKRGQDVALRCDPISGHVSLYWYRQALGQGPEFLTYFNYEAQQDKSGLPNDRFSAERPEGSISTLTIQRTEQRDSAMYRCASSLSLDRSYEQYFGPGTRLTVT.

This clonotype was counted only a few times. The rearrangement joins TRBV4-2 to TRBJ2-3, with TRBD2 matching over 9 bases. CDR1 LGHNA and CDR2 YNFKEQ come from the germline V gene. The CDR3 extends over 15 amino acids. The V segment lost 4 bases and the J segment 1 base; nucleotides outside the gene matches: 3. DNA of the CDR3: TGTGCCAGCAGCCGAGTAGCGGGGGGCACAGATACGCAGTATTTT. Residues: CASSRVAGGTDTQYF.

This clonotype was recorded a few times. This chain joins TRBV4-2 and TRBJ2-7; 8 bases are a match to TRBD2. The ends lost 4 bases at V and 5 bases at J; junction bases unmatched: 10. The length of the CDR3 is 15 residues. Germline lookup yields CDR1 LGHNA and CDR2 YNFKEQ. CDR3 region: CASSRLVTSVHEQYF. CDR3 DNA sequence: TGTGCCAGCAGCCGACTAGTGACTAGCGTCCACGAGCAGTACTTC.

This clonotype was recorded many times. The rearrangement links TRBV5-1 to TRBJ2-7; TRBD2 aligns across 7 bases. The CDR3 is 14 residues long. Germline-derived CDR1 and CDR2 are SGHRS and YFSETQ. Trimming cost V 4 bases and J 2 bases; bases outside gene matches: 6. CDR3 DNA sequence: TGCGCCAGCAGCGATAAAGCGGGAACCTACGAGCAGTACTTC. It yields the protein CASSDKAGTYEQYF.

The V call is TRBV19, the J call TRBJ1-1; 7 bases map to TRBD1. V lost 1 base, J lost 2 bases, and 1 base stayed unmatched. Looked up from germline, CDR1 is LNHDA and CDR2 is SQIVND (reference sequence). The CDR3 extends over 14 amino acids. The CDR3 loop reads CASSIGTGNTEAFF. Here the CDR3 DNA reads TGTGCCAGTAGTATAGGGACAGGAAACACTGAAGCTTTCTTT.

The chain carries TRBV7-2 and TRBJ2-3; D perhaps matches TRBD2 (5 bases). Per germline, CDR1 SGHTA and CDR2 FQGNSA. V was clipped by 3 bases and J by 2 bases, with 12 bases between them. The CDR3 loop spans 15 amino acids. CDR3 loop: CASSFRGRNTDTQYF. The CDR3 DNA reads TGTGCCAGCAGCTTCCGGGGAAGAAACACAGATACGCAGTATTTT.

This clonotype was found many times. The chain combines TRBV6-1 with TRBJ2-6; D is possibly TRBD2 (7 bases). Trimming shortened V by 10 bases and J by 0 bases, and 19 bases separated the two germline ends. Per germline, CDR1 MNHNS and CDR2 SASEGT. The CDR3 is 17 residues long. In DNA, the CDR3 is TGTGCCACCGAGGGGGGGGACTCAAACTCTGGGGCCAACGTCCTGACTTTC. This codes for CATEGGDSNSGANVLTF.

This CDR3 is CASSHRDRGLETQYF. For the CDR3, the DNA is TGTGCCAGCAGTCACCGGGACAGGGGATTGGAGACCCAGTACTTC. V and J are TRBV12-3 or TRBV12-4 and TRBJ2-5; 10 bases map to TRBD1. The V segment lost 5 bases and the J segment 5 bases; nucleotides outside the gene matches: 8. This CDR3 comprises 15 residues.

There are many counts of this clonotype. One end of the junction fails to match germline, which may point to a read error. V usage is TRBV4-1 and J usage is TRBJ2-5; a possible D gene is TRBD2 (5 bases). The CDR3 has 14 amino acids. Germline CDR1 is MGHRA and CDR2 is YSYEKL. The CDR3 DNA follows: TGCGCCAGCAGCCAAGATCGGGAAGAGAGAGGTTTTTTCTTC. As protein: CASSQDREERGFFF.

The chain is built from TRBV7-2 and TRBJ2-3, with TRBD2 identical over 12 bases. V shed 5 bases, J shed 4 bases, and the junction held 7 bases outside the gene matches. The germline CDR1 and CDR2 sequences are SGHTA and FQGNSA. This CDR3 comprises 16 residues. CDR3 sequence reads: CASSLLAGGGPDTQYF. CDR3 sequence (DNA): TGTGCCAGCAGCCTCCTAGCGGGGGGGGGCCCAGATACGCAGTATTTT. The variable domain in full, with the rest retrieved from reference TRBV7-2 and TRBJ2-3, is GAGVSQSPSNKVTEKGKDVELRCDPISGHTALYWYRQSLGQGLEFLIYFQGNSAPDKSGLPSDRFSAERTGGSVSTLTIQRTQQEDSAVYLCASSLLAGGGPDTQYFGPGTRLTVL.

This clonotype was observed at least ten times. The V gene is TRBV27, the J gene TRBJ1-2; D might be TRBD1 (5 bases). V lost 3 bases and J lost 4, with 12 bases in between. Germline CDR1 reads MNHEY; CDR2 reads SMNVEV (reference sequence). The CDR3 contains 14 residues. CDR3 region: CASSLGRDSYGYTF. DNA for the CDR3: TGTGCCAGCAGTTTGGGCAGGGACTCCTATGGCTACACCTTC.

The CDR3 is CSSEAPEQFF. DNA for the CDR3: TGCAGCTCTGAGGCGCCTGAGCAGTTCTTC. The rearrangement joins TRBV29-1 to TRBJ2-1; D gene unclear. The CDR3 contains 10 residues. The V gene lost 8 bases and the J gene lost 9 bases, with 11 bases spanning the gap. The germline CDR1 and CDR2 sequences are SQVTM and ANQGSEA.

The rearrangement links TRBV6-1 to TRBJ1-2, with 10 nucleotides matching TRBD1. Germline V lookup: CDR1 MNHNS, CDR2 SASEGT. The CDR3 covers 14 residues. V shed 1 base and J 8 bases; nucleotides not matched to a gene: 4. CDR3 nucleotides: TGTGCCAGCAGTGAAGGGACAGGGGGAGGCGGCTACACCTTC. It codes for CASSEGTGGGGYTF.